The subject of this entry is one T cell receptor (beta chain). The antigen remains unidentified. This record comes from a study of shared clonotypes between healthy human individuals. Study-level findings and limits: It was observed that about 5% of naive CD4 clonotypes were shared across several donors.

From germline, CDR1 is WNHNN and CDR2 SYGVQD (reference sequence). The CDR3 sequence is 13 residues long. V was cut by 7 bases and J by 1 base, with 11 bases left in between. This table comes from immunoSEQ multiplex PCR, and its TCRdb copy is limited to in-frame clones, with some not included. The sample lists roughly 380,000 clones, 95% to 97% occurring once. The clonotype comes from a man aged 25 to 40 in good health. The J gene is TRBJ2-7, the V gene TRBV10-1; D remains unclear. The source material was memory CD8+ T cells sorted from blood. Sample subset: CD45RO+ cells pooled with CCR7-negative TemRA cells. In DNA, the CDR3 is TGCGCCAGCAAAACCAACTGGTCCTACGAGCAGTACTTC. The encoded protein is CASKTNWSYEQYF.